This T cell receptor (beta chain) was sequenced during a study of blood T cell repertoires in COVID-19. Study overall: Researchers got acute and convalescent COVID-19 samples from the United States, Italy and Spain.

In its sample, this clone was seen a few times. This CDR3 region has 16 residues. V was clipped by 7 bases and J by 0 bases; unmatched bases: 10. From germline, CDR1 is SEHNR and CDR2 FQNEAQ (reference sequence). Authors' data handling: Scientists estimated how many nucleated cells there were by amplifying reference gene primers. TCRdb's table, derived via immunoSEQ multiplex PCR, lists solely in-frame clones and lacks some. The V and J calls and clone size come from that table; D and trimming were worked out from the DNA. The profile shows tens of thousands of clones, 85% to 95% of them singletons. The chain links TRBV7-9 to TRBJ1-1; TRBD1 agrees at 8 bases. Sequenced material: peripheral blood. The sequence was obtained from a woman aged 55-69 years with active COVID-19. This CDR3 is CASTSGTGYMNTEAFF. The DNA for the CDR3 is TGTGCCAGCACCTCCGGGACAGGTTACATGAACACTGAAGCTTTCTTT.